The 23 T cell receptor beta chains in this list originate from one sample, sequenced in a study of T cell repertoires in cytomegalovirus infection (dated 2019 in TCRdb). The instrument given in TCRdb is Illumina HiSeq 1500. TCRdb passed the public sequencing reads through fastp at Q25 and MiXCR, retaining productive beta sequences. Each CDR3 protein appears once, grouped with its most common genes and DNA. The sample profile shows approximately 130,000 distinct CDR3 sequences; approximately 9.2% of them were found once. 10% of the sample is in the top ten clones. Input material: PBMCs. The receptor source for this set is a human donor in good health (CMV status not recorded). Some clones in this sample may be carry-over from other donors' samples.

The table lists this clonotype with a count of one. Being one base from a much bigger clone, this may be a read error. The chain joins TRBV12-5 to TRBJ1-4; D unresolved. CDR3 length equals 12 residues. Germline lookup yields CDR1 LGHNT and CDR2 FRNRAP. For the CDR3, the DNA is TGTGCTAGTGGTTTTTTCCATGAGAAACTGTTTTTT. Translating gives CASGFFHEKLFF.

This clonotype was seen ten or more times. The chain uses TRBV28 and TRBJ2-1, with D uncertain. The ends were cut back, 6 bases at V and 6 bases at J, with 6 bases in the middle. Germline-derived CDR1 and CDR2 are MDHEN and SYDVKM. The CDR3 has 11 amino acids. The chain's CDR3 is CASSSPNEQFF. The CDR3 DNA follows: TGTGCCAGCAGCTCCCCCAATGAGCAGTTCTTC.

The table lists this clonotype with many counts. This chain connects TRBV5-1 to TRBJ1-5; 7 nucleotides match TRBD1. V trimming: 3 bases; J trimming: 2 bases; junction bases outside the gene matches: 2. The CDR3 spans 14 residues. Germline CDR1 reads SGHRS; CDR2 reads YFSETQ. CDR3 protein: CASSSGQGNQPQHF. The CDR3, as DNA: TGCGCCAGCAGCTCAGGACAGGGCAATCAGCCCCAGCATTTT.

This clonotype was detected many times. The rearrangement uses TRBV7-2 and TRBJ2-3, with no clear D. The CDR3 is made up of 15 amino acids. Trimming pared 6 bases from V and 0 bases from J, leaving 13 bases between. Germline V gene sequence: CDR1 SGHTA, CDR2 FQGNSA. The CDR3 region is CASSPADTSTDTQYF. CDR3 nucleotide sequence: TGTGCCAGCAGTCCCGCCGACACTAGCACAGATACGCAGTATTTT.

The chain carries TRBV7-9 and TRBJ1-4; no clear D gene. Germline CDR1 reads SEHNR; CDR2 reads FQNEAQ (reference sequence). This CDR3 region has 15 residues. V was clipped by 3 bases and J by 8 bases, with 16 bases between them. CDR3 sequence reads: CASSFNGITLEKLFF. Written as DNA, the CDR3 is TGTGCCAGCAGCTTTAATGGAATTACCCTAGAAAAACTGTTTTTT.

To note about this clonotype: This could be a read error, since a much larger clone is one nucleotide away. V is TRBV20-1 and J is TRBJ2-3; a weak D match, TRBD2 (6 bases). Germline CDR1 is DFQATT and CDR2 is SNEGSKA (reference sequence). The CDR3 contains 15 residues. Trimming took 5 bases from V and 5 from J, leaving 20 bases between them. The CDR3 loop is CSARDLISGLDTQYF. CDR3 sequence (DNA): TGCAGTGCTCGGGATTTAATAAGCGGGTTAGATACGCAGTATTTT.

This clonotype was seen many times. The rearrangement uses TRBV4-1 and TRBJ2-7, with D tentatively TRBD1 or TRBD2 (5 bases each). The CDR3 covers 16 residues. V was shortened by 0 bases and J by 0 bases, with 12 bases between the two germline ends. The germline gives CDR1 MGHRA, CDR2 YSYEKL. CDR3 in amino acids: CASSQEAMGTSYEQYF. The DNA for the CDR3 is TGCGCCAGCAGCCAAGAGGCCATGGGGACCTCCTACGAGCAGTACTTC.

Many counts were recorded for this clonotype. In DNA, the CDR3 is TGTGCCAGCAGTTACTCGACCACCTTGGGCCAGGGGGCGTTGGACGAGCAGTACTTC. Residues: CASSYSTTLGQGALDEQYF. The chain carries TRBV6-2 or TRBV6-3 and TRBJ2-7; 8 bases are a match to TRBD1. The V segment lost 0 bases and the J segment 5 bases; nucleotides outside the gene matches: 18. Per the germline V gene, CDR1 is MNHEY and CDR2 is SVGEGT. CDR3 length equals 19 residues.

This clonotype was seen repeatedly, ten times or more. The chain is built from TRBV7-8 and TRBJ2-7; D gene ambiguous. CDR1 is SGHVS, CDR2 FQNEAQ, per germline. The V and J ends lost 1 base and 0 bases respectively, with 13 bases between them. The CDR3 has 16 amino acids. This CDR3 is CASSLEAPGLSYEQYF. The CDR3 DNA follows: TGTGCCAGCAGCTTAGAAGCCCCGGGCCTCTCCTACGAGCAGTACTTC. Drawing the rest from reference TRBV7-8 and TRBJ2-7, the complete variable domain is GAGVSQSPRYKVAKRGQDVALRCDPISGHVSLFWYQQALGQGPEFLTYFQNEAQLDKSGLPSDRFFAERPEGSVSTLKIQRTQQEDSAVYLCASSLEAPGLSYEQYFGPGTRLTVT.

This clonotype was observed a handful of times. The genes are TRBV29-1 and TRBJ1-1, with 9 bases lining up with TRBD1. Germline CDR1 SQVTM, CDR2 ANQGSEA. J was trimmed by 1 base and V by 4 bases; bases with no gene match: 7. The CDR3 covers 15 residues. CDR3 sequence (DNA): TGCAGCGTTGGGGACAGGGTGGATGGGAACACTGAAGCTTTCTTT. This translates into CSVGDRVDGNTEAFF.

This clonotype came up many times. The chain links TRBV7-2 to TRBJ2-1; weak D call: TRBD2 (6 bases). Trimming removed 5 bases from V and 4 bases from J, with 12 bases in between. The germline V gene has CDR1 SGHTA and CDR2 FQGNSA. This CDR3 region has 14 residues. CDR3 DNA sequence: TGTGCCAGCAGCCGGGACTTCTCTTACAATGAGCAGTTCTTC. Translation: CASSRDFSYNEQFF.

This clonotype occurred many times. V gene TRBV9 combines with J gene TRBJ2-5, with a weak D call TRBD2 (6 bases). Germline lookup yields CDR1 SGDLS and CDR2 YYNGEE. The CDR3 loop spans 15 amino acids. Trimming pared 3 bases from V and 2 bases from J, leaving 14 bases between. The CDR3 loop reads CASSEDGGVQETQYF. Written as DNA, the CDR3 is TGTGCCAGCAGCGAAGACGGAGGGGTACAAGAGACCCAGTACTTC. Together with reference TRBV9 and TRBJ2-5, the CDR3 gives the full variable domain: DSGVTQTPKHLITATGQRVTLRCSPRSGDLSVYWYQQSLDQGLQFLIQYYNGEERAKGNILERFSAQQFPDLHSELNLSSLELGDSALYFCASSEDGGVQETQYFGPGTRLLVL.

The chain combines TRBV12-3 or TRBV12-4 with TRBJ2-7; D ambiguous. Trimming took off 6 bases at V and 5 bases at J, with 17 bases between the two ends. CDR3 length: 14 residues. Here the CDR3 DNA reads TGTGCCAGCAGCTACCTTCTCAGGAGCGACGAGCAGTACTTC. Its translation is CASSYLLRSDEQYF.

The rearrangement joins TRBV28 to TRBJ2-3; D may be TRBD1 or TRBD2 (5 bases each). CDR3 size: 15 residues. Germline values: CDR1 MDHEN, CDR2 SYDVKM. V was cut by 5 bases and J by 5 bases, with 17 bases left in between. The CDR3 loop reads CASSTSSGAGDTQYF. The DNA of the CDR3 is TGTGCCAGCAGTACCTCTTCCGGGGCAGGAGATACGCAGTATTTT. Full variable domain (missing parts from reference TRBV28 and TRBJ2-3): DVKVTQSSRYLVKRTGEKVFLECVQDMDHENMFWYRQDPGLGLRLIYFSYDVKMKEKGDIPEGYSVSREKKERFSLILESASTNQTSMYLCASSTSSGAGDTQYFGPGTRLTVL.

The chain couples TRBV29-1 to TRBJ2-2, with D perhaps TRBD1 (6 bases). The CDR3 runs to 14 residues. Between the trimmed V and J ends, which lost 5 bases and 3 bases, there was a span of 13 bases. The germline V gene encodes CDR1 SQVTM and CDR2 ANQGSEA. CDR3: CSVPDRSYTGELFF. The CDR3 nucleotides are TGCAGCGTTCCTGACAGGTCATACACCGGGGAGCTGTTTTTT.

This clonotype was detected ten times or more. V is TRBV2 and J is TRBJ1-5; 8 positions match TRBD1. V shed 6 bases and J 0 bases; nucleotides not matched to a gene: 4. The CDR3 is 15 amino acids. Germline CDR1 SNHLY, CDR2 FYNNEI. DNA of the CDR3: TGTGCCAGCAGGAAACAGGGGGATAGCAATCAGCCCCAGCATTTT. It translates to CASRKQGDSNQPQHF.

Ten or more counts support this clonotype. The rearrangement links TRBV6-5 to TRBJ1-2; TRBD1 matches 7 bases. The J segment lost 1 base and the V segment lost 6 bases, leaving 11 bases of the junction unmatched. This CDR3 region has 16 residues. Looked up from germline, CDR1 is MNHEY and CDR2 is SVGAGI. The CDR3 bases are TGTGCCAGCAGGGGGCCCCGGACAGGCTTTAACTATGGCTACACCTTC. Translated, it gives CASRGPRTGFNYGYTF.

The sample holds many counts of this clonotype. The V and J genes are TRBV6-6 and TRBJ1-1; D might be TRBD1 (5 bases). V dropped 5 bases and J dropped 1 base, with 14 bases sitting between them. Germline CDR1 reads MNHNY; CDR2 reads SVGAGI (reference sequence). There are 15 residues in the CDR3. This CDR3 is CASSNPGLENTEAFF. The DNA of the CDR3 is TGTGCCAGCAGTAACCCGGGACTCGAGAACACTGAAGCTTTCTTT.

As regards this clonotype: A clone one base away is much larger, so this may be a read error. This rearrangement joins TRBV4-1 to TRBJ2-5; TRBD2 agrees at 8 bases. This CDR3 region has 15 residues. Germline CDR1 is MGHRA and CDR2 is YSYEKL. The V gene end was trimmed by 1 base and the J gene end by 4 bases; junction bases not matched to a gene: 5. The CDR3 region is CASSQAGGGRETQYF. The CDR3 DNA reads as TGCGCCAGCAGCCAAGCCGGCGGGGGGCGAGAGACCCAGTACTTC.

This clonotype was seen a few times. The chain has TRBV19 and TRBJ1-1; the match to TRBD1 covers 8 bases. Germline V lookup: CDR1 LNHDA, CDR2 SQIVND (reference sequence). After removal of 3 bases from V and 2 bases from J, the junction contained 5 bases not matched to a gene. The CDR3 runs 15 residues. The CDR3 region is CASSIYTGGNTEAFF. The CDR3 coding sequence is TGTGCCAGTAGTATCTATACAGGGGGAAACACTGAAGCTTTCTTT.

Details on this clonotype: A junction end diverges from the germline sequence, so it may reflect a read error. The chain links TRBV20-1 to TRBJ2-7, with 8 bases that match TRBD2. The germline V gene encodes CDR1 DFQATT and CDR2 SNEGSKA (reference sequence). The CDR3 extends over 15 amino acids. The CDR3 is CSAEARGGRSYVQYF. Here the CDR3 DNA reads TGCAGTGCTGAAGCACGGGGGGGCCGGTCCTACGTGCAGTACTTC.

This chain connects TRBV20-1 to TRBJ2-3, with 8 bases that match TRBD2. Unmatched junction bases numbered 12, after V lost 6 bases and J lost 1 base. The V gene's germline CDR1 is DFQATT and CDR2 SNEGSKA (reference sequence). CDR3 length: 16 amino acids. CDR3 amino acids: CSASSRGGPRTDTQYF. Written as DNA, the CDR3 is TGCAGTGCAAGCTCCCGCGGGGGGCCCCGCACAGATACGCAGTATTTT.

This clonotype has only a few counts. The CDR3 spells CASSLRQGARSNQPQHF. CDR3 sequence (DNA): TGTGCCAGCAGTTTAAGACAGGGGGCACGAAGCAATCAGCCCCAGCATTTT. The chain has TRBV28 and TRBJ1-5; 10 positions match TRBD1. V was clipped by 2 bases and J by 1 base; unmatched bases: 5. The germline V gene encodes CDR1 MDHEN and CDR2 SYDVKM. This CDR3 comprises 17 residues.